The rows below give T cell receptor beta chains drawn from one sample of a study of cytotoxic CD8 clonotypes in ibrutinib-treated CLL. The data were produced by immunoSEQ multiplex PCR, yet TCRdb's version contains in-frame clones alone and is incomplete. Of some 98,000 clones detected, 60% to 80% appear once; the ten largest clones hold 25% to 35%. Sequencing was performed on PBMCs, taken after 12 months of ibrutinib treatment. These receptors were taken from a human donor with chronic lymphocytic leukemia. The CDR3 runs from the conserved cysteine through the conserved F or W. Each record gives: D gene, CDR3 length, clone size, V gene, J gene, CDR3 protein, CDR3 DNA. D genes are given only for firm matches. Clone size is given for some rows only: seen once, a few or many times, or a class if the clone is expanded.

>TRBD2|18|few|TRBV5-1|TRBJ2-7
CASRPTGTSYLQGNEQYF
TGCGCCAGCAGGCCCACCGGGACTAGCTACCTACAGGGGAACGAGCAGTACTTC
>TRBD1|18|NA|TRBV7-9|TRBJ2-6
CASSPGTGVIAGANVLTF
TGTGCCAGCAGTCCCGGGACAGGGGTTATTGCTGGGGCCAACGTCCTGACTTTC
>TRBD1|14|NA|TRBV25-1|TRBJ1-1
CASSGTGVETEAFF
TGTGCCAGCAGTGGGACAGGGGTAGAGACTGAAGCTTTCTTT
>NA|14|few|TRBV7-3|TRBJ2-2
CASSLTDNTGELFF
TGTGCCAGCAGCTTAACGGACAACACCGGGGAGCTGTTTTTT
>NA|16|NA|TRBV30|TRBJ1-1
CAWSVTLGQGNTEAFF
TGTGCCTGGAGTGTAACCCTCGGGCAGGGGAACACTGAAGCTTTCTTT
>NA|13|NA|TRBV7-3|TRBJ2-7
CASSMDTPGEQYF
TGTGCCAGCAGCATGGACACTCCCGGGGAGCAGTACTTC
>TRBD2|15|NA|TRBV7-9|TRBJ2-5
CASSRSGGTKETQYF
TGTGCCAGCAGCCGGAGCGGGGGGACGAAAGAGACCCAGTACTTC
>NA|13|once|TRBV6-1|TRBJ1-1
CASTPRLNTEAFF
TGTGCCAGCACCCCTCGCTTGAACACTGAAGCTTTCTTT
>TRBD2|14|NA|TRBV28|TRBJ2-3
CASSLRSGADTQYF
TGTGCCAGCAGTTTAAGAAGCGGGGCCGATACGCAGTATTTT
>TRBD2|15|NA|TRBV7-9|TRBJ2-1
CASSLGPGGGNEQFF
TGTGCCAGCAGCTTAGGTCCAGGCGGGGGCAATGAGCAGTTCTTC
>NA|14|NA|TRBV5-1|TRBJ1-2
CASSLGQGLWGYTF
TGCGCCAGCAGCTTGGGGCAGGGCCTTTGGGGCTACACCTTC
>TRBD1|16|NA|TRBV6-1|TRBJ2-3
CASSAYGQGGSDTQYF
TGTGCCAGCAGTGCCTACGGACAGGGGGGTTCAGATACGCAGTATTTT
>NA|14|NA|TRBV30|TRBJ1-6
CAWSVGTDNPPLHF
TGTGCCTGGAGTGTCGGGACGGATAACCCACCCCTCCACTTT
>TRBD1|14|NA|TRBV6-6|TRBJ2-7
CASSYGDRVGEQYF
TGTGCCAGCAGTTACGGGGACAGGGTGGGCGAGCAGTACTTC
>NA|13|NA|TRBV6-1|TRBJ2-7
CASSNRDPYEQYF
TGTGCCAGCAGTAACCGGGATCCCTACGAGCAGTACTTC
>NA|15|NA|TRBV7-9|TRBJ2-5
CASSFDLTSIETQYF
TGTGCCAGCAGCTTTGATCTGACATCGATAGAGACCCAGTACTTC
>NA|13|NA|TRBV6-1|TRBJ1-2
CASSPEGVFGYTF
TGTGCCAGCAGTCCCGAAGGGGTTTTTGGCTACACCTTC
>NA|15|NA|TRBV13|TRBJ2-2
CASSPRPLRGGELFF
TGTGCCAGCAGCCCGCGACCCCTTAGGGGCGGGGAGCTGTTTTTT
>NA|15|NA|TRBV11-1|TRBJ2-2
CASSLASKDTGELFF
TGTGCCAGCAGCTTAGCGTCCAAGGACACCGGGGAGCTGTTTTTT
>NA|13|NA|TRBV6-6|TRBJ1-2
CASSTTDNYGYTF
TGTGCCAGCAGTACCACAGATAACTATGGCTACACCTTC
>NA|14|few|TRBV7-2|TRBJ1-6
CASSLDSYNSPLHF
TGTGCCAGCAGCTTGGACAGCTATAATTCACCCCTCCACTTT
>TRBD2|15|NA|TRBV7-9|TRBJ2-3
CASHRSRGGEDTQYF
TGTGCCAGCCATAGGAGTCGGGGGGGTGAAGATACGCAGTATTTT
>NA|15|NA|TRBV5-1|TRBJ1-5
CASSLTGLSNQPQHF
TGCGCCAGCAGCTTGACGGGTCTTAGCAATCAGCCCCAGCATTTT
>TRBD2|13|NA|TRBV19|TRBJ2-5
CASGSSGAPGQYF
TGTGCCAGTGGCTCTAGCGGGGCCCCAGGCCAGTACTTC
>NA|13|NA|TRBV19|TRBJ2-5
CATRRTDQETQYF
TGTGCCACAAGAAGGACGGACCAAGAGACCCAGTACTTC
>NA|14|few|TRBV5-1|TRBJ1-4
CASSLGRPDEKLFF
TGCGCCAGCAGCTTGGGCAGGCCCGATGAAAAACTGTTTTTT
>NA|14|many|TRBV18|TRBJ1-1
CASSPTTEIFEAFF
TGTGCCAGCTCACCAACCACAGAGATATTTGAAGCTTTCTTT
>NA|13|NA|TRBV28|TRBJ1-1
CASSSPMNTEAFF
TGTGCCAGCAGTTCCCCAATGAACACTGAAGCTTTCTTT
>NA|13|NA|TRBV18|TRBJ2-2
CASSPIGTGELFF
TGTGCCAGCTCACCAATCGGCACCGGGGAGCTGTTTTTT
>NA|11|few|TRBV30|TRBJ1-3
CAGGTLNTIYF
TGTGCCGGTGGGACATTAAACACCATATATTTT
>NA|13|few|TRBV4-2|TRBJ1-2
CASSLDPSGGYTF
TGTGCCAGCAGCTTAGACCCCTCAGGTGGCTACACCTTC
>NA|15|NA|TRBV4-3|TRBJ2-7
CASSQGLVGTYEQYF
TGCGCCAGCAGCCAAGGATTGGTCGGTACCTACGAGCAGTACTTC
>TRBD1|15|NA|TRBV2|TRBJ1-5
CASSGQGGSNQPQHF
TGTGCCAGCAGTGGACAGGGAGGAAGCAATCAGCCCCAGCATTTT
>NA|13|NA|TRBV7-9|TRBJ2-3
CASSTDGTDTQYF
TGTGCCAGCAGTACCGACGGCACAGATACGCAGTATTTT
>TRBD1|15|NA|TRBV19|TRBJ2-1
CASSGGQGNYNEQFF
TGTGCCAGTAGTGGGGGACAGGGAAACTACAATGAGCAGTTCTTC
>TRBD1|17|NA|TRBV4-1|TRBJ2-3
CASSQDGAGGSTDTQYF
TGCGCCAGCAGCCAAGATGGGGCAGGGGGAAGCACAGATACGCAGTATTTT
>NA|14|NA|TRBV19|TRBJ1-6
CASSPTYSNSPLHF
TGTGCCAGTAGTCCTACCTACAGCAATTCACCCCTCCACTTT
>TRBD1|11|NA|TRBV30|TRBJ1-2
CALGQGNGYTF
TGTGCCTTGGGACAGGGGAATGGCTACACCTTC
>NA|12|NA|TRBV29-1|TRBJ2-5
CSGAQRGETQYF
TGCAGCGGAGCCCAGCGAGGAGAGACCCAGTACTTC
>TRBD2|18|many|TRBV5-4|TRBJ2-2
CASSLAAAGGMSTGELFF
TGTGCCAGCAGCTTGGCAGCAGCGGGGGGGATGAGCACCGGGGAGCTGTTTTTT
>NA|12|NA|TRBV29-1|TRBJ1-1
CSVVVASTEAFF
TGCAGCGTTGTGGTAGCCAGCACTGAAGCTTTCTTT
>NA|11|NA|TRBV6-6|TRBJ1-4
CASSNEQKLFF
TGTGCCAGCAGTAATGAACAAAAACTGTTTTTT
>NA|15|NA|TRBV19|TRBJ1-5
CASSIRVDSNQPQHF
TGTGCCAGTAGTATCAGAGTTGATAGCAATCAGCCCCAGCATTTT
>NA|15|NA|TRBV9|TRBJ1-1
CASSLGVQRNTEAFF
TGTGCCAGCAGCCTGGGCGTGCAGAGAAACACTGAAGCTTTCTTT
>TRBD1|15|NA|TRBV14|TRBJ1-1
CASSQLTGGVTEAFF
TGTGCCAGCAGCCAACTGACAGGGGGCGTCACTGAAGCTTTCTTT
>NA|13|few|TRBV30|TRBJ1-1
CAWSAELNTEAFF
TGTGCCTGGAGTGCTGAATTGAACACTGAAGCTTTCTTT
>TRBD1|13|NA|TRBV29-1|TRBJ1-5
CSVGTGVGQPQHF
TGCAGCGTCGGGACAGGGGTAGGCCAGCCCCAGCATTTT
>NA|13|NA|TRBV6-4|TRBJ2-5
CASSVEPQETQYF
TGTGCCAGCAGTGTGGAGCCGCAAGAGACCCAGTACTTC